The rows below give T cell receptor beta chains drawn from one sample of a study of T-cell memory formation after mild COVID-19. Via MiXCR, TCRdb re-called the 5' RACE reads, giving one row per CDR3 protein. The sample shows around 300,000 distinct CDR3 sequences, roughly 13% of them seen only once. Sequences were obtained from PBMCs or a T cell subset sorted from them (not recorded which). The receptors were gathered from a man younger than 35 who had mild COVID-19 (a few samples of this study predate the infection). Cell type and time point are not known. CDR3s leave out the opening cysteine and the closing phenylalanine or tryptophan.

v_call cdr3_aa
TRBV20-1 SARDPHLPSSYNEQF
TRBV12-3/TRBV12-4 ASSSTGGYYEQY
TRBV11-2 ASRKFGGTISPLH
TRBV6-5 ASSYLRDSITNYGYT
TRBV20-1 SALRTGTTDTQY
TRBV7-6 ASSSQRDGGQF
TRBV5-1 ASSADIGETQY
TRBV5-6 ASTMRGIQETQY
TRBV28 ASSLVGPLH
TRBV20-1 SARDDTSTDTQY
TRBV2 ASSPIETEAF
TRBV2 ASSVAGGQDEQF
TRBV6-5 ASSYSVNNEQF
TRBV11-3 ASSTGDPPYEQY
TRBV6-2/TRBV6-3 ASSYGLASSNQPQH
TRBV20-1 SARDWEGLNEQF
TRBV3-1 ASSQVEQNYGYT
TRBV5-1 ASSLADPAYEQY
TRBV3-1 ASSQDAGQQETQY
TRBV6-5 ASRNRGMNTEAF
TRBV7-2 ASSPPYGNTIY
TRBV18 ASSRTGPPETQY